The 12 T cell receptor beta chains below all came from one sample that was sequenced in a study of blood T cell repertoires in COVID-19. TCRdb keeps only in-frame clones here, not all; method: immunoSEQ multiplex PCR. The table lists approximately 170,000 clones, around 85% of them singletons, with around 11% in the top ten. The specimen sequenced was peripheral blood. The receptors shown here come from a woman aged 45-60 years with acute or convalescent COVID-19.

The V call is TRBV15, the J call TRBJ2-7; 12 nucleotides line up with TRBD2. Germline V CDR1 and CDR2: LNHNV, YYDKDF (reference sequence). CDR3 length: 16 amino acids. The trim removed 3 bases at V and 5 bases at J, leaving 8 bases unmatched. CDR3 region: CATSRRLAGERDEQYF. CDR3 sequence (DNA): TGTGCCACCAGCAGGCGACTAGCGGGAGAAAGGGACGAGCAGTACTTC.

The V call is TRBV7-2, the J call TRBJ1-1, with 7 positions matching TRBD1. With V trimmed by 3 bases and J by 0 bases, 7 bases remained unmatched. The length of the CDR3 is 16 residues. The germline CDR1 and CDR2 sequences are SGHTA and FQGNSA. Here the CDR3 DNA reads TGTGCCAGCAGCTTCCGGGACAGACCAATGAACACTGAAGCTTTCTTT. This sequence encodes CASSFRDRPMNTEAFF.

The chain carries TRBV19 and TRBJ1-5, with D possibly matching TRBD1 (5 bases). Germline V CDR1 and CDR2: LNHDA, SQIVND (reference sequence). CDR3 length: 14 residues. V was cut by 7 bases and J by 8 bases, with 18 bases left in between. In nucleotides, the CDR3 is TGTGCCAGTACCTCCCAGGGACTCGCGGAGCCCCAGCATTTT. Encoded protein: CASTSQGLAEPQHF. The entire variable domain, with the rest obtained from reference TRBV19 and TRBJ1-5, is as follows: DGGITQSPKYLFRKEGQNVTLSCEQNLNHDAMYWYRQDPGQGLRLIYYSQIVNDFQKGDIAEGYSVSREKKESFPLTVTSAQKNPTAFYLCASTSQGLAEPQHFGDGTRLSIL.

V gene TRBV6-5 combines with J gene TRBJ2-7, with 15 bases identical to TRBD2. This CDR3 is 14 amino acids long. The J segment lost 4 bases and the V segment lost 7 bases, leaving 2 bases of the junction unmatched. Germline values: CDR1 MNHEY, CDR2 SVGAGI. The CDR3 DNA sequence: TGTGCCAGCAAGGGACTAGCGGGGGGTTACGAGCAGTACTTC. Translation: CASKGLAGGYEQYF.

This rearrangement joins TRBV5-6 to TRBJ2-5; no clear D. The CDR3 is 15 residues long. Trimming removed 4 bases from V and 1 base from J, with 14 bases in between. CDR1 is SGHDT, CDR2 YYEEEE, per germline. As DNA, the CDR3 is TGTGCCAGCAGCCATATAAACGACATCCAAGAGACCCAGTACTTC. Encoded protein: CASSHINDIQETQYF. Looking up the rest from reference TRBV5-6 and TRBJ2-5 gives the full variable domain: DAGVTQSPTHLIKTRGQQVTLRCSPKSGHDTVSWYQQALGQGPQFIFQYYEEEERQRGNFPDRFSGHQFPNYSSELNVNALLLGDSALYLCASSHINDIQETQYFGPGTRLLVL.

V gene TRBV3-1 (or the pseudogene TRBV3-2) combines with J gene TRBJ2-2, with a tentative D call TRBD1 (5 bases). The CDR3 sequence is 16 residues long. Germline assignment: CDR1 LGHDT and CDR2 YNNKEL (reference sequence). The V and J ends lost 4 bases and 7 bases respectively, with 19 bases between them. The CDR3, as DNA: TGTGCCAGCAGCCGCTTGAGAGTGGTGGGGCACGGGGAGCTGTTTTTT. Amino acids: CASSRLRVVGHGELFF.

In this sample, this clone turned up a few times. The chain recombines TRBV2 with TRBJ1-6; the D is unclear. In germline, CDR1 is SNHLY, CDR2 FYNNEI. Trimming pared 6 bases from V and 9 bases from J, leaving 12 bases between. This CDR3 has 13 residues. CDR3 loop: CASREEYGSPLHF. In DNA, the CDR3 is TGTGCCAGCAGAGAGGAATACGGTTCACCCCTCCACTTT.

This sequence joins TRBV29-1 and TRBJ1-1; TRBD1 aligns across 9 bases. J gave up 3 bases and V 7 bases, and 9 bases lay outside the gene matches. The germline V gene encodes CDR1 SQVTM and CDR2 ANQGSEA. The CDR3 extends over 14 amino acids. This CDR3 reads CSAHRGQRDTEAFF. The CDR3 DNA follows: TGCAGCGCCCACAGGGGGCAAAGGGACACTGAAGCTTTCTTT.

The sample holds a few counts of this clone. The chain uses TRBV7-6 and TRBJ2-1, with unresolved D. Germline V lookup: CDR1 SGHVS, CDR2 FNYEAQ. Between the trimmed V and J ends, which lost 2 bases and 5 bases, there was a span of 7 bases. The CDR3 is 13 residues long. CDR3 region: CASSLQVNNEQFF. The DNA of the CDR3 is TGTGCCAGCAGCTTACAGGTTAACAATGAGCAGTTCTTC.

This CDR3 is CASRDRGREAQPQHF. The CDR3 DNA follows: TGTGCCAGCAGGGACAGGGGGCGTGAAGCTCAGCCCCAGCATTTT. This chain joins TRBV27 and TRBJ1-5; 11 positions match TRBD1. Losses at the gene ends were 6 bases for V and 6 bases for J; bases not matched to a gene: 7. Germline loops: CDR1 MNHEY, CDR2 SMNVEV (reference sequence). The length of the CDR3 is 15 residues.

This clone was detected once. The rearrangement uses TRBV18 and TRBJ1-5, with unresolved D. Germline CDR1 reads KGHSH; CDR2 reads LQKENI. V lost 2 bases and J lost 0, with 11 bases in between. The CDR3 is 16 residues long. The DNA of the CDR3 is TGTGCCAGCTCACCATTGGACGGGGATAGCAATCAGCCCCAGCATTTT. Its translation is CASSPLDGDSNQPQHF. Using reference TRBV18 and TRBJ1-5 for the parts outside the CDR3, the full variable domain is NAGVMQNPRHLVRRRGQEARLRCSPMKGHSHVYWYRQLPEEGLKFMVYLQKENIIDESGMPKERFSAEFPKEGPSILRIQQVVRGDSAAYFCASSPLDGDSNQPQHFGDGTRLSIL.

This clone was counted only a few times. The rearrangement uses TRBV6-5 and TRBJ2-1; 8 bases match TRBD1. Per the germline V gene, CDR1 is MNHEY and CDR2 is SVGAGI. This CDR3 region has 14 residues. The V segment lost 6 bases and the J segment 3 bases; nucleotides outside the gene matches: 4. Written as DNA, the CDR3 is TGTGCCAGCAGAGGACAGGGTAGCTACAATGAGCAGTTCTTC. Protein: CASRGQGSYNEQFF.